This TCR beta chain was documented in a study of CD8 T cells in ankylosing spondylitis listed by TCRdb under 2017. Concerning the study at large: The study profiled T cell receptor beta repertoires in healthy donors and ankylosing spondylitis patients to find disease-linked TCR variants. The full study cohort was made up of about 25 ankylosing spondylitis patients and approximately 100 healthy donors. Peripheral blood samples were taken, and synovial fluid was additionally collected from ankylosing spondylitis patients. Overall study outcomes, separate from this receptor: Some motif variants were previously reported in synovial fluid and blood of reactive arthritis patients, suggesting common disease-initiation mechanisms. The disease-linked clones were reported as significantly enriched in matched synovial fluid samples from ankylosing spondylitis patients. A TCR beta motif of several highly homologous amino acid variants appeared characteristic of blood from ankylosing spondylitis patients. The disease-linked clones had a CD8+ phenotype and were found at relatively low frequencies in peripheral blood.

This clonotype was seen more than once but under ten times. What antigen it recognizes has not been identified. Base qualities are not recorded, but no much larger clone differs from it by a single base. Inclusive of the bounding cysteine and phenylalanine, the CDR3 is 13 residues long. Only CDR3 DNA remains: 39 bases, in frame from the first base. V sheds 0 bases and J sheds 11 bases, leaving 11 bases between their ends. Per the germline V gene, MGHRA is the CDR1 and YSYEKL is the CDR2. The sequencing machine was an Illumina HiSeq 2500. Quantitative 5'-RACE with molecular barcodes was used to prepare TCR beta libraries. The authors' analysis ran thus. Disease-linked TCR variants were identified with a new computational method built on a probabilistic model of VDJ rearrangement. TCRdb applied fastp at Q25 and MiXCR to the public reads, then kept only in-frame beta chains. Every distinct CDR3 protein forms one entry, paired with its most common genes and DNA. The V and J calls here are based on TCRdb, not the publication. The sample table shows 670,000 or so distinct CDR3 sequences, and around 20% are seen once. The ten top clones hold around 20% of the sample.

The receptor was derived from a male donor with ankylosing spondylitis. Sequenced sample: blood, either unsorted or a sorted T cell fraction (not recorded which). The receptor chain draws on TRBV4-1 and TRBJ2-1; no D gene is confidently identified. The CDR3 reads as follows: CASSQEMIPKQFF. The nucleotide sequence is TGCGCCAGCAGCCAAGAGATGATCCCAAAGCAGTTCTTC.